One and the same sample provided the 22 T cell receptor beta chains below, sequenced in a study of blood T cell repertoires in COVID-19. Only in-frame clones appear in the TCRdb table, and some are missing; sequencing was by immunoSEQ multiplex PCR. The sample comprises about 200,000 clones, 70% to 90% of which are singletons, and roughly 7.6% rests with the top ten. The specimen was peripheral blood. Receptor source: a woman aged 50 to 65 with active or convalescent COVID-19.

The chain is built from TRBV4-1 and TRBJ1-4; 11 bases are a match to TRBD1. The length of the CDR3 is 17 residues. With V trimmed by 2 bases and J by 8 bases, 10 bases remained unmatched. The germline V gene encodes CDR1 MGHRA and CDR2 YSYEKL. This chain's CDR3 is CASSQRTGGLGEEKLFF. DNA of the CDR3: TGCGCCAGCAGCCAAAGGACAGGGGGCCTTGGAGAAGAAAAACTGTTTTTT.

The rearrangement uses TRBV12-3 or TRBV12-4 and TRBJ1-1, with D hard to call. V was cut by 4 bases and J by 1 base, with 7 bases left in between. This CDR3 is 13 amino acids long. The CDR3 reads CASSSRPNTEAFF. CDR3 sequence (DNA): TGTGCCAGCAGTTCGCGGCCGAACACTGAAGCTTTCTTT.

The chain is built from TRBV11-2 and TRBJ2-5; D unresolved. The germline V and J ends were trimmed by 0 bases and 1 base, with 15 bases remaining between them. The CDR3 loop spans 17 amino acids. Germline V gene data show CDR1 as SGHAT and CDR2 as FQNNGV. CDR3: CASSLDRLGVIQETQYF. CDR3 nucleotide sequence: TGTGCCAGCAGCTTAGATCGCCTAGGAGTTATCCAAGAGACCCAGTACTTC.

This clone was seen only once. V usage is TRBV2 and J usage is TRBJ2-3, with a weak D call TRBD2 (5 bases). The germline V gene encodes CDR1 SNHLY and CDR2 FYNNEI. Trimming cost V 1 base and J 3 bases, with 11 bases left between them. The CDR3 contains 15 residues. The CDR3 DNA follows: TGTGCCAGCAGTGAAGTGGCCCGGAGGACAGATACGCAGTATTTT. This encodes CASSEVARRTDTQYF.

The chain has TRBV10-2 and TRBJ2-5; tentative D call: TRBD2 (7 bases). CDR1 is WSHSY and CDR2 is SAAADI in the germline V gene. Trimming shortened V by 1 base and J by 1 base, and 13 bases separated the two germline ends. This CDR3 region has 16 residues. CDR3 nucleotide sequence: TGCGCCAGCAGTGAGTTGGGGGGGGCCGGCCAAGAGACCCAGTACTTC. Its translation: CASSELGGAGQETQYF.

The chain has TRBV18 and TRBJ1-3, with D maybe TRBD1 (5 bases). Per the germline V gene, CDR1 is KGHSH and CDR2 is LQKENI. The CDR3 runs 15 residues. V lost 2 bases and J lost 4, with 12 bases in between. The CDR3 protein is CASSPSGGVGNTIYF. CDR3 bases: TGTGCCAGCTCACCAAGCGGGGGAGTCGGAAACACCATATATTTT. Combining the CDR3 with reference TRBV18 and TRBJ1-3 gives the whole variable domain NAGVMQNPRHLVRRRGQEARLRCSPMKGHSHVYWYRQLPEEGLKFMVYLQKENIIDESGMPKERFSAEFPKEGPSILRIQQVVRGDSAAYFCASSPSGGVGNTIYFGEGSWLTVV.

The V call is TRBV7-6, the J call TRBJ1-2; 8 bases are a match to TRBD1. Trimming took 5 bases from V and 2 from J; bases not matched to a gene: 4. This CDR3 is 14 amino acids long. Germline loops: CDR1 SGHVS, CDR2 FNYEAQ. In nucleotides, the CDR3 is TGTGCCAGCAGCGCGACAGGGGAGAACTATGGCTACACCTTC. It yields the protein CASSATGENYGYTF.

The chain links TRBV27 to TRBJ1-3; no definite D call. CDR3 length: 13 residues. Between the trimmed V and J ends, which lost 3 bases and 0 bases, there was a span of 3 bases. Germline values: CDR1 MNHEY, CDR2 SMNVEV (reference sequence). CDR3 nucleotides: TGTGCCAGCAGTTTCCGCTCTGGAAACACCATATATTTT. Its translation: CASSFRSGNTIYF.

The chain combines TRBV5-1 with TRBJ2-3; D may be TRBD2 (7 bases). The CDR3 contains 14 residues. Germline loops: CDR1 SGHRS, CDR2 YFSETQ. Trimming pared 1 base from V and 5 bases from J, leaving 11 bases between. DNA of the CDR3: TGCGCCAGCAGCTTGCGCGGGGGCCAAGATACGCAGTATTTT. Its protein product is CASSLRGGQDTQYF.

The J gene is TRBJ1-6, the V gene TRBV12-3 or TRBV12-4; D is undetermined. The CDR3 consists of 13 residues. V lost 6 bases and J 7 bases, leaving 10 bases between the germline ends. This CDR3 reads CASSYLANSPLHF. CDR3 nucleotide sequence: TGTGCCAGCAGCTATCTCGCGAATTCACCCCTCCACTTT.

This clone was seen just once. The gene calls are TRBV18 and TRBJ1-1, with D unclear. The V end lost 1 base, the J end lost 7 bases, and 10 bases lay between the germline ends. Germline assignment: CDR1 KGHSH and CDR2 LQKENI. The CDR3 sequence is 13 residues long. CDR3 sequence (DNA): TGTGCCAGCTCACCACGCCCCGACTTTGAAGCTTTCTTT. Its translation: CASSPRPDFEAFF.

This clone turned up a few times. This rearrangement joins TRBV11-1 to TRBJ2-1; 11 nucleotides align to TRBD2. The V gene end was trimmed by 5 bases and the J gene end by 10 bases; junction bases not matched to a gene: 7. Germline CDR1 and CDR2: SGHAT and FQDESV (reference sequence). This CDR3 spans 14 amino acids. The CDR3 nucleotides are TGTGCCAGCAGCCCGGTGACTAGCGGGGCCGAGCAGTTCTTC. It specifies CASSPVTSGAEQFF.

This clone turned up a few times. The chain joins TRBV7-9 to TRBJ1-5, with a tentative D call TRBD1 (6 bases). V was trimmed by 0 bases and J by 6 bases, leaving 12 bases between them. The germline CDR1 and CDR2 sequences are SEHNR and FQNEAQ (reference sequence). The CDR3 length is 15 residues. For the CDR3, the DNA is TGTGCCAGCAGCTTAGCGGCAGGGGCAGGTCAGCCCCAGCATTTT. This sequence encodes CASSLAAGAGQPQHF.

This chain joins TRBV5-1 and TRBJ1-1; D remains unclear. V lost 4 bases and J lost 1, with 11 bases in between. The germline V gene encodes CDR1 SGHRS and CDR2 YFSETQ. CDR3 length: 14 amino acids. CDR3 region: CASSMDGSNTEAFF. The DNA of the CDR3 is TGCGCCAGCAGCATGGACGGGTCGAACACTGAAGCTTTCTTT.

This clone was recorded a few times. The chain combines TRBV29-1 with TRBJ2-5; 7 bases fit TRBD1. Looked up from germline, CDR1 is SQVTM and CDR2 is ANQGSEA. V shed 4 bases, J shed 2 bases, and the junction held 1 base outside the gene matches. The CDR3 has 12 residues. The CDR3 sequence is CSVGDRQETQYF. The CDR3 DNA follows: TGCAGCGTTGGGGACAGACAAGAGACCCAGTACTTC.

The rearrangement links TRBV19 to TRBJ1-1; 7 bases agree with TRBD1. Germline CDR1 and CDR2: LNHDA and SQIVND (reference sequence). CDR3 length equals 15 residues. Losses at the gene ends were 4 bases for V and 10 bases for J; bases not matched to a gene: 15. The CDR3 sequence is CASSTGTRPGGGAFF. The CDR3, as DNA: TGTGCCAGTAGTACCGGGACCAGACCAGGGGGAGGAGCTTTCTTT. The variable domain in full, with the rest retrieved from reference TRBV19 and TRBJ1-1, is DGGITQSPKYLFRKEGQNVTLSCEQNLNHDAMYWYRQDPGQGLRLIYYSQIVNDFQKGDIAEGYSVSREKKESFPLTVTSAQKNPTAFYLCASSTGTRPGGGAFFGQGTRLTVV.

Here the CDR3 DNA reads TGTGCCAGCAGCTTAGGGCCAGGGGCGGCTGAAGAAAAACTGTTTTTT. This gives the protein CASSLGPGAAEEKLFF. This chain links TRBV7-6 with TRBJ1-4; the D gene is possibly TRBD1 (6 bases). The V and J ends lost 1 base and 8 bases respectively, with 17 bases between them. CDR1 and CDR2 from the germline V gene are SGHVS and FNYEAQ. There are 16 residues in the CDR3.

The gene calls are TRBV7-3 and TRBJ1-3; 7 bases agree with TRBD1. J gave up 8 bases and V 5 bases, and 6 bases lay outside the gene matches. CDR3 size: 13 residues. Germline V gene sequence: CDR1 SGHTA, CDR2 FQGTGA. The CDR3 is CASSPDREDTIYF. In DNA, the CDR3 is TGTGCCAGCAGCCCAGACAGGGAAGACACCATATATTTT. The full variable domain, with the rest looked up from reference TRBV7-3 and TRBJ1-3, is GAGVSQTPSNKVTEKGKYVELRCDPISGHTALYWYRQSLGQGPEFLIYFQGTGAADDSGLPNDRFFAVRPEGSVSTLKIQRTERGDSAVYLCASSPDREDTIYFGEGSWLTVV.

V is TRBV6-5 and J is TRBJ2-7, with TRBD1 identical over 8 bases. With V trimmed by 5 bases and J by 0 bases, 3 bases remained unmatched. Per germline, CDR1 MNHEY and CDR2 SVGAGI. This CDR3 is 14 amino acids long. CDR3 region: CASSRTGNSYEQYV. CDR3 bases: TGTGCCAGCAGTCGGACAGGGAACTCCTACGAGCAGTACGTC.

Regarding this clone: The germline gene is not matched at one end of the junction; a read error may be the cause. The V call is TRBV10-3, the J call TRBJ2-7; tentatively, D is TRBD1 (5 bases). The CDR3 covers 12 residues. Per the germline V gene, CDR1 is ENHRY and CDR2 is SYGVKD. The CDR3 region is CAIGEQEYEQYF. The CDR3 coding sequence is TGTGCCATCGGTGAACAGGAGTACGAGCAGTACTTC.

V gene TRBV5-1 combines with J gene TRBJ2-2; TRBD2 agrees at 10 bases. The J segment lost 6 bases and the V segment lost 2 bases, leaving 10 bases of the junction unmatched. The CDR3 is 17 residues long. CDR1 and CDR2 from the germline V gene are SGHRS and YFSETQ. CDR3 in DNA: TGCGCCAGCAGCTTAGCAGCGCAGCGGGAGGGCCCCGGGGAGCTGTTTTTT. The encoded protein is CASSLAAQREGPGELFF.

The chain uses TRBV6-6 and TRBJ1-4, with TRBD1 matching over 8 bases. Germline V gives CDR1 MNHNY, CDR2 SVGAGI (reference sequence). Losses at the gene ends were 6 bases for V and 8 bases for J; bases not matched to a gene: 8. This CDR3 is built from 14 residues. The CDR3 loop is CASRPTGEREKLFF. The DNA of the CDR3 is TGTGCCAGCAGGCCGACAGGGGAGCGCGAAAAACTGTTTTTT.